This is a list of T cell receptor beta chains from one sample in a study of T cells in Graves' hyperthyroidism and ophthalmopathy. TCRdb passed the multiplex PCR reads through MiXCR, listing each CDR3 protein once. The table includes hundreds of thousands of distinct CDR3 sequences, approximately 14% detected once. Sequencing input: blood. The receptors stem from a woman aged 18-35 years with Graves' hyperthyroidism that later progressed to Graves' ophthalmopathy. CDR3s include the opening cysteine and the closing phenylalanine or tryptophan. The D gene is left open where the match is weak. Clone sizes are given selectively: once, few, many, or a class where the clone is expanded.

CDR3 length | J gene | D gene | V gene | clone size | CDR3 protein | CDR3 DNA
15 | TRBJ2-7 | TRBD1 | TRBV9 | many | CASSAEGTESYEQYF | TGTGCCAGCAGCGCCGAGGGGACAGAGTCCTACGAGCAGTACTTC
16 | TRBJ2-1 | TRBD2 | TRBV24-1 | . | CATSAPLAGGSNEQFF | TGTGCCACCAGCGCCCCGCTTGCGGGAGGTTCTAATGAGCAGTTCTTC
16 | TRBJ1-2 | TRBD1 | TRBV6-1 | . | CASRPGGTGNNYGYTF | TGTGCCAGCAGACCAGGAGGGACAGGGAATAACTATGGCTACACCTTC
16 | TRBJ2-1 | TRBD1 | TRBV4-1 | few | CASSHTTGQGYNEQFF | TGCGCCAGCAGCCATACCACTGGACAGGGCTACAATGAGCAGTTCTTC
14 | TRBJ2-5 | . | TRBV4-2 | many | CASSQEVGGETQYF | TGTGCCAGCAGCCAAGAAGTAGGAGGGGAGACCCAGTACTTC
14 | TRBJ2-5 | . | TRBV9 | many | CASSVGGREETQYF | TGTGCCAGCAGCGTAGGGGGCAGGGAAGAGACCCAGTACTTC
13 | TRBJ2-5 | TRBD1 | TRBV15 | many | CATSRQGQETQYF | TGTGCCACCAGCCGACAGGGGCAAGAGACCCAGTACTTC
16 | TRBJ1-1 | . | TRBV28 | many | CASSLYTGLTNTEAFF | TGTGCCAGCAGTTTATACACGGGACTCACGAACACTGAAGCTTTCTTT
18 | TRBJ2-6 | TRBD2 | TRBV3-1 | . | CASCLSWGGGSGANVLTF | TGTGCCAGCTGTCTGAGCTGGGGCGGGGGCTCTGGGGCCAACGTCCTGACTTTC
14 | TRBJ2-3 | TRBD1 | TRBV20-1 | . | CSANGQGNTDTQYF | TGCAGTGCTAATGGACAGGGGAACACAGATACGCAGTATTTT
16 | TRBJ2-5 | TRBD2 | TRBV6-8 | . | CASIGGSREGGETQYF | TGTGCCAGCATCGGGGGGTCGCGGGAGGGCGGAGAGACCCAGTACTTC
14 | TRBJ2-7 | TRBD1 | TRBV20-1 | many | CSARHQGARYEQYF | TGCAGTGCTAGGCATCAGGGGGCGAGGTACGAGCAGTACTTC
13 | TRBJ2-3 | . | TRBV10-1 | few | CASSESPQDTQYF | TGCGCCAGCAGTGAGTCTCCCCAAGATACGCAGTATTTT
16 | TRBJ2-1 | TRBD2 | TRBV6-1 | many | CASSFLAGGPHNEQFF | TGTGCCAGCAGTTTTTTGGCGGGAGGGCCCCACAATGAGCAGTTCTTC
14 | TRBJ1-2 | . | TRBV5-1 | . | CASSSSGGGYGYTF | TGCGCCAGCAGCTCTTCGGGAGGGGGCTATGGCTACACCTTC
19 | TRBJ1-5 | TRBD1 | TRBV28 | many | CASSLSRTGLRNSNQPQHF | TGTGCCAGCAGTTTAAGCCGGACAGGTCTCAGAAATAGCAATCAGCCCCAGCATTTT
16 | TRBJ2-3 | . | TRBV2 | many | CASSEAVGALTDTQYF | TGTGCCAGCAGTGAAGCGGTGGGCGCCCTGACAGATACGCAGTATTTT
16 | TRBJ2-3 | TRBD2 | TRBV11-3 | many | CASSFGSGRSTDTQYF | TGTGCCAGCAGCTTCGGTAGCGGGAGAAGCACAGATACGCAGTATTTT
14 | TRBJ1-2 | . | TRBV7-9 | many | CASSLGTGNYGYTF | TGTGCCAGCAGCCTTGGGACCGGGAACTATGGCTACACCTTC
13 | TRBJ1-2 | TRBD1 | TRBV30 | few | CAWKGTAIYGYTF | TGTGCCTGGAAAGGGACAGCTATCTATGGCTACACCTTC
15 | TRBJ1-1 | . | TRBV20-1 | many | CSASRDPGMKTEAFF | TGCAGTGCTAGTCGAGACCCAGGGATGAAAACTGAAGCTTTCTTT
14 | TRBJ2-3 | . | TRBV9 | . | CAGSVDRRTDTQYF | TGTGCCGGCAGCGTAGATAGGCGGACAGATACGCAGTATTTT
14 | TRBJ2-7 | . | TRBV20-1 | many | CSARPSTGRYEQYF | TGCAGTGCTAGACCCTCGACAGGCCGCTACGAGCAGTACTTC
15 | TRBJ2-5 | . | TRBV19 | few | CASSGMDGQQETQYF | TGTGCCAGTAGTGGAATGGACGGACAACAAGAGACCCAGTACTTC
14 | TRBJ2-5 | . | TRBV4-1 | few | CASSQGQLQETQYF | TGCGCCAGCAGCCAAGGACAGCTCCAAGAGACCCAGTACTTC
17 | TRBJ2-3 | TRBD2 | TRBV3-1 | many | CASSQDRAGESFYTQYF | TGTGCCAGCAGCCAAGATCGGGCGGGAGAATCGTTTTATACGCAGTATTTT
16 | TRBJ2-5 | . | TRBV12-3/TRBV12-4 | many | CASSSHQPGREETQYF | TGTGCCAGCAGCTCCCACCAGCCGGGGCGCGAAGAGACCCAGTACTTC
15 | TRBJ2-2 | . | TRBV27 | few | CASSQGGHNTGELFF | TGTGCCAGCAGTCAGGGGGGACATAACACCGGGGAGCTGTTTTTT
14 | TRBJ1-1 | . | TRBV12-3/TRBV12-4 | many | CASSFAGRGTEAFF | TGTGCCAGCAGTTTTGCCGGGAGGGGTACTGAAGCTTTCTTT
11 | TRBJ1-2 | . | TRBV2 | many | CASSQEFGYTF | TGTGCCAGCAGCCAAGAGTTTGGCTACACCTTC
19 | TRBJ1-4 | TRBD1 | TRBV3-1 | few | CASSQDGTGGIIANEKLFF | TGTGCCAGCAGCCAAGATGGGACAGGGGGCATTATTGCTAATGAAAAACTGTTTTTT
13 | TRBJ2-3 | . | TRBV27 | many | CASSLARTDTQYF | TGTGCCAGCAGTTTAGCGCGCACAGATACGCAGTATTTT
15 | TRBJ2-3 | . | TRBV7-9 | . | CASSLVEGGADTQYF | TGTGCCAGCAGCTTAGTGGAGGGTGGGGCAGATACGCAGTATTTT
16 | TRBJ2-1 | . | TRBV12-3/TRBV12-4 | many | CASSPPGQRGRNEQFF | TGTGCCAGCAGTCCACCGGGACAGCGGGGACGAAATGAGCAGTTCTTC
17 | TRBJ2-1 | TRBD2 | TRBV5-4 | few | CASSFLAGGPSYNEQFF | TGTGCCAGCAGCTTCCTAGCGGGAGGGCCCTCCTACAATGAGCAGTTCTTC
16 | TRBJ2-7 | . | TRBV4-1 | few | CASTRSFGGSLYEQYF | TGCGCCAGCACTAGAAGTTTCGGAGGCTCCCTATACGAGCAGTACTTC
19 | TRBJ1-5 | . | TRBV28 | . | CASRLGLAGERGFTDTQHF | TGTGCCAGCAGGCTGGGACTAGCCGGAGAAAGGGGGTTCACAGATACGCAGCATTTT
15 | TRBJ2-3 | TRBD2 | TRBV6-1 | many | CASGELAGPSYTQYF | TGTGCCAGCGGTGAACTAGCGGGCCCTTCATATACGCAGTATTTT
16 | TRBJ2-1 | . | TRBV27 | many | CASSFQGLSSYNEQFF | TGTGCCAGCAGTTTTCAGGGCCTTAGCTCCTACAATGAGCAGTTCTTC
13 | TRBJ2-5 | . | TRBV12-3/TRBV12-4 | many | CASRIQEEETQYF | TGTGCCAGCAGGATACAGGAGGAAGAGACCCAGTACTTC
13 | TRBJ1-4 | . | TRBV29-1 | few | CSVPGGLEEKLFF | TGCAGCGTCCCCGGAGGGTTGGAGGAAAAACTGTTTTTT